This record concerns one T cell receptor (beta chain) sequence. Regarding treatment: preoperative locoregional IRX-2 cytokine immunotherapy. This phase Ib study tested locoregional IRX-2 cytokine immunotherapy given before surgery. TCRdb's copy holds only in-frame clones and misses some; the assay was immunoSEQ multiplex PCR. This sample has 90,000 to 100,000 clones, with around 86% found just once. The sample originates from a study of preoperative IRX-2 immunotherapy in early breast cancer. Per the germline V gene, CDR1 is MDHEN and CDR2 is SYDVKM. Trimming cost V 1 base and J 0 bases, with 4 bases left between them. This CDR3 spans 14 amino acids.

The TCR was taken from a human donor with breast cancer. J is TRBJ2-1 and V is TRBV28, with D hard to call. Sequenced material: tumor tissue, taken after IRX-2 immunotherapy. CDR3 sequence reads: CASSLLSSYNEQFF. For the CDR3, the DNA is TGTGCCAGCAGTTTATTGAGCTCCTACAATGAGCAGTTCTTC.